The present T cell receptor beta chain was sequenced within a study of blood T cell repertoires in COVID-19 (dated by TCRdb to about 2020). Background on the whole study: Samples covering the acute and convalescent phases of COVID-19 were provided by collaborators in the United States, Italy and Spain. The prospective study material was composed of cDNA or gDNA derived from T cells, B-cell-depleted T cells, or PBMCs. The dataset comprised deeply sampled blood TCRbeta repertoires from subjects exposed to, actively infected with, or recovered from COVID-19. A freely available public database, intended as a resource for researchers studying the immune response to SARS-CoV-2, is where the repertoires were released. The samples were drawn from the first 160 participants of the ongoing ImmuneRACE study and from under 1,500 subjects provided by 6 global collaborators. A de-identified subject ID, COVID-19 status, age in years and sex were almost always included in the sample metadata. HLA class I and class II types, where available, came from metadata supplied by the sample provider rather than from assay-based typing. What the authors observed across the whole study: The quantity of clinical and demographic metadata differed by source and by participant and was supplied without curation.

The immunoSEQ Assay, a bias-controlled multiplex PCR, was used to amplify TCRbeta CDR3 regions from genomic DNA. As for how the authors treated the data: The number of nucleated cells in each sample was estimated by amplification of reference gene primers within the assay. To quantify the absolute abundance of each unique TCRbeta CDR3 rearrangement, sequence reads were collapsed and filtered. Productive Simpson clonality was computed per sample as the square root of Simpson's diversity index over productive rearrangements. Not all clones reach the TCRdb copy of this immuneACCESS table, which keeps in-frame sequences only. Checked studies attribute under half of the gap to unresolved V genes and leave the rest unexplained. That table is the source of V, J and clone size, and D and trimming were worked out from the DNA. Recorded for this sample are over 200,000 clones; over 75% of them occurred a single time. Roughly 2% of the sample is held by the ten biggest clonotypes.

In its sample, this clone was seen a few times. Its cognate antigen has yet to be identified. The sample holds no much larger clone one base away, and base qualities are not on file. Trimming removed 3 bases from V and 6 bases from J, leaving 11 bases between the germline ends. From its cysteine to its phenylalanine, the CDR3 spans 13 amino acids. CDR3 DNA is the only sequence kept; it has 39 bases, read in frame from the first base. Whole blood was collected in K2EDTA tubes by collaborating institutions according to the institutions' own protocols. For TCRbeta analysis, collaborators shipped samples as frozen whole blood, isolated PBMCs, or DNA extracted from either of those sample types.

The chain was built from TRBV12-3 or TRBV12-4 and TRBJ1-1; the D gene is not confidently resolved. The source material was peripheral blood. The clonotype comes from a man aged 35-49 years with active or convalescent COVID-19. The CDR3 amino acid sequence is: CASSLEALAEAFF. The sequenced DNA: TGTGCCAGCAGTTTGGAGGCGTTGGCTGAAGCTTTCTTT.